This passage covers 15 T cell receptor beta chains from one sample sequenced in a study of CXCR3-negative and CXCR3-positive naive CD8 T cells (dated 2019 in TCRdb). General conclusions and limits of the study: Compared with CXCR3-negative naive cells, CXCR3-positive naive cells had TRB CDR3s with higher hydrophobicity (lower Kidera factor 4), lower energy, and higher strength and volume indices.

No cognate antigen is known for these TCRs. Data came from a NextSeq 550. The Human TCR Profiling Kit (MiLaboratory) was used to prepare UMI-labeled 5' RACE TRB cDNA libraries. TCRdb reprocessed the reads; each CDR3 protein sequence makes one entry, and DNA is unavailable. The table for this sample lists roughly 80,000 distinct CDR3 sequences. The ten largest clones take up roughly 0.62% of the sample. Sequencing input: naive CXCR3+ CD8+ T cells from blood. This specimen's cell subset or site label, per the study, means: CD45RO-CCR7+CD27+CD95- naive CD8+ T cells expressing CXCR3 (TNR3+). The source is a human donor in good health. Some clones in this sample may be carry-over from other donors' samples.

The chain is built from TRBV28 and TRBJ2-2; TCRdb selects TRBD1, and the lack of DNA leaves this call unchecked. CDR1 and CDR2 (germline): MDHEN, SYDVKM. The CDR3 covers 14 residues. The CDR3 reads CASTGRVYTGELFF.

The chain employs TRBV11-2 and TRBJ2-5; as DNA is missing, the TRBD1 call by TCRdb cannot be tested. The CDR3 extends over 14 amino acids. The germline V gene has CDR1 SGHAT and CDR2 FQNNGV. The chain's CDR3 is CASSPPGEQETQYF.

The chain links TRBV6-2 or TRBV6-3 to TRBJ2-5. This CDR3 spans 16 amino acids. The germline V gene encodes CDR1 MNHEY and CDR2 SVGEGT. The CDR3 protein is CASSYSILTAEETQYF.

The V call is TRBV28, the J call TRBJ1-1. Germline CDR1 MDHEN, CDR2 SYDVKM. The CDR3 contains 12 residues. The CDR3 is CASSFIGAEAFF.

V usage is TRBV7-6 and J usage is TRBJ2-5; the TRBD2 assignment by TCRdb is unverifiable without DNA. The CDR3 length is 16 residues. CDR1 and CDR2 from the germline V gene are SGHVS and FNYEAQ. CDR3 sequence reads: CASSLEVAGVEETQYF. Full variable domain (missing parts from reference TRBV7-6 and TRBJ2-5): GAGVSQSPRYKVTKRGQDVALRCDPISGHVSLYWYRQALGQGPEFLTYFNYEAQQDKSGLPNDRFSAERPEGSISTLTIQRTEQRDSAMYRCASSLEVAGVEETQYFGPGTRLLVL.

CDR3 sequence reads: CASSFRGTLEQFF. This chain joins TRBV12-3 or TRBV12-4 and TRBJ2-1; the D gene TCRdb calls, TRBD1, cannot be checked with no DNA. The CDR3 loop spans 13 amino acids.

The chain is built from TRBV5-1 and TRBJ2-2; TCRdb lists TRBD1, though no DNA is available to test this call. Germline lookup yields CDR1 SGHRS and CDR2 YFSETQ. The CDR3 has 13 residues. This chain's CDR3 is CASMTGWTGELFF.

The gene calls are TRBV28 and TRBJ2-7; TCRdb proposes TRBD1, but this gene call is untestable without DNA. The CDR3 extends over 14 amino acids. The V gene's germline CDR1 is MDHEN and CDR2 SYDVKM. CDR3: CASSHGTGIYEQYF.

V and J are TRBV6-2 or TRBV6-3 and TRBJ2-7; TCRdb outputs TRBD1, but without DNA this stays unchecked. This CDR3 comprises 13 residues. Germline V gene lookup returns CDR1 MNHEY and CDR2 SVGEGT. This CDR3 is CASSATGNGEQYF.

V is TRBV5-5 and J is TRBJ1-3. The CDR3 extends over 12 amino acids. CDR1 is SGHKS and CDR2 is YYEKEE in the germline V gene (reference sequence). CDR3 in amino acids: CASSLTGNTIYF.

V usage is TRBV28 and J usage is TRBJ1-1. CDR1 MDHEN and CDR2 SYDVKM come from the germline V gene. This CDR3 region has 15 residues. The CDR3 reads CASSPLGEGDTEAFF.

The chain has TRBV28 and TRBJ2-1. The CDR3 length is 14 residues. The V gene's germline CDR1 is MDHEN and CDR2 SYDVKM. Here the CDR3 reads CASRRESSYNEQFF.

The V call is TRBV20-1, the J call TRBJ2-7; without DNA, the TCRdb call of TRBD2 cannot be checked. Germline V gene sequence: CDR1 DFQATT, CDR2 SNEGSKA (reference sequence). CDR3 length equals 14 residues. The CDR3: CSARGVVGGYEQYF.

V and J are TRBV28 and TRBJ2-3. The CDR3 runs to 14 residues. From germline, CDR1 is MDHEN and CDR2 SYDVKM. The CDR3: CASSLLGSTDTQYF.

The chain carries TRBV7-8 and TRBJ2-2; TCRdb's D gene call, TRBD2, goes unchecked for lack of DNA. In germline, CDR1 is SGHVS, CDR2 FQNEAQ. The CDR3 totals 13 residues. CDR3 in amino acids: CASSGTHTGELFF.